This T cell receptor (beta chain) was identified in a study of blood T cell repertoires in COVID-19. Study information: Sources were T cells, B-cell-depleted T cells, or PBMCs; the material itself was cDNA or gDNA.

This clone was seen a handful of times. Assay: immunoSEQ multiplex PCR; the TCRdb copy retains only in-frame clones and omits some. The sample lists under 130,000 clones, 65% to 90% occurring once. Germline lookup yields CDR1 LGHNA and CDR2 YNFKEQ. The V gene end was trimmed by 0 bases and the J gene end by 8 bases; junction bases not matched to a gene: 3. This CDR3 spans 14 amino acids. This clonotype was sampled from a man aged 45-65 years with acute or convalescent COVID-19. The specimen was peripheral blood. This chain joins TRBV4-2 and TRBJ1-4; TRBD1 agrees at 7 bases. CDR3 nucleotides: TGTGCCAGCAGCCAAGAACAGGGGATCGAAAAACTGTTTTTT. It yields the protein CASSQEQGIEKLFF.